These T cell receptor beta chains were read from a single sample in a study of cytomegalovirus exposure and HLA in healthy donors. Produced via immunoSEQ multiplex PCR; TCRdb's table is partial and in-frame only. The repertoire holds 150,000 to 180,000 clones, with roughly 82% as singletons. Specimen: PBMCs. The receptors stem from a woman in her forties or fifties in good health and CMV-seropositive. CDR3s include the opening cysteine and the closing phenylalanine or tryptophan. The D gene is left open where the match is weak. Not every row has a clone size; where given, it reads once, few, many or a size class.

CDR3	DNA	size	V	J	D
CASSSRQGRTDTQYF	TGTGCCAGCAGCTCTCGACAGGGACGTACAGATACGCAGTATTTT	-	TRBV5-4	TRBJ2-3	TRBD1
CASGLVLGNSGNTIYF	TGTGCTAGTGGTTTGGTCCTTGGCAACTCTGGAAACACCATATATTTT	-	TRBV12-5	TRBJ1-3	-
CASSRTGGLWTEAFF	TGTGCCAGTAGTAGGACAGGGGGCTTGTGGACTGAAGCTTTCTTT	-	TRBV19	TRBJ1-1	TRBD1
CASSWGGQEQFF	TGTGCCAGCAGCTGGGGGGGGCAAGAGCAGTTCTTC	-	TRBV7-9	TRBJ2-1	-
CASSWAANTEAFF	TGTGCCAGCAGCTGGGCAGCAAACACTGAAGCTTTCTTT	-	TRBV7-2	TRBJ1-1	-
CASSEAQDGYEQYF	TGTGCCAGCAGTGAAGCCCAGGATGGCTACGAGCAGTACTTC	-	TRBV6-1	TRBJ2-7	-
CASAGQTNTIYF	TGCGCCAGTGCGGGACAGACAAACACCATATATTTT	once	TRBV10-2	TRBJ1-3	TRBD1
CASSAQDNEQFF	TGTGCCAGCAGCGCGCAAGACAATGAGCAGTTCTTC	-	TRBV7-9	TRBJ2-1	-
CATSRATGELFF	TGTGCCACCAGCCGCGCCACCGGGGAGCTGTTTTTT	-	TRBV15	TRBJ2-2	-
CASSSDRGGYNSPLHF	TGTGCCAGCAGCAGCGACAGGGGTGGCTATAATTCACCCCTCCACTTT	-	TRBV7-8	TRBJ1-6	TRBD1
CASSLVGGDNEQFF	TGTGCCAGCAGCTTGGTGGGGGGAGACAATGAGCAGTTCTTC	-	TRBV5-6	TRBJ2-1	-
CASSGTSGGIAYNEQFF	TGTGCCAGCAGCGGTACTAGCGGGGGGATCGCCTACAATGAGCAGTTCTTC	-	TRBV9	TRBJ2-1	TRBD2
CASSLGSPGTFF	TGTGCCAGCAGCTTAGGATCCCCAGGGACTTTTTTT	once	TRBV7-2	TRBJ1-1	-
CASSEGQTYGYTF	TGTGCCAGCAGTGAGGGACAGACCTATGGCTACACCTTC	-	TRBV2	TRBJ1-2	TRBD1
CASSPVGTITDTQYF	TGTGCCAGCAGCCCGGTCGGGACTATAACAGATACGCAGTATTTT	-	TRBV7-9	TRBJ2-3	TRBD2
CASSLTPGYSNYTF	TGTGCCAGCAGTTTAACCCCAGGGTATAGTAACTACACCTTC	-	TRBV7-2	TRBJ1-2	-
CASSLLTGDSYEQYF	TGTGCCAGCAGCTTATTGACAGGAGACTCCTACGAGCAGTACTTC	-	TRBV7-8	TRBJ2-7	-
CASSLAYTDTQYF	TGTGCCAGCAGTTTAGCGTACACAGATACGCAGTATTTT	-	TRBV9	TRBJ2-3	-
CASSKAVYQGEQFF	TGTGCCAGCAGCAAAGCCGTGTACCAGGGTGAGCAGTTCTTC	-	TRBV2	TRBJ2-1	-
CASSVLLASYNEQFF	TGTGCCAGCAGCGTCCTCCTAGCGTCCTACAATGAGCAGTTCTTC	once	TRBV28	TRBJ2-1	-
CASSLGTGIFEQYF	TGTGCCAGCAGCTTGGGGACAGGGATTTTTGAGCAGTACTTC	-	TRBV7-9	TRBJ2-5	TRBD1